One and the same sample provided the 25 T cell receptor beta chains below, sequenced in a study of control samples from healthy donors and cancer patients. Sequenced by immunoSEQ multiplex PCR; TCRdb stores in-frame clones only, minus some. This table holds about 160,000 clones, roughly nine tenths found once. Sequencing was carried out using blood. The source of these receptors is a woman aged 25 to 39 in good health.

The chain recombines TRBV30 with TRBJ1-4; 7 positions match TRBD1. V lost 0 bases and J lost 9; bases outside the gene matches: 4. The CDR3 extends over 13 amino acids. The V gene's germline CDR1 is GTSNPN and CDR2 SVGIG (reference sequence). The CDR3 DNA follows: TGTGCCTGGAGTGTACAGGGGATTCAAAAACTGTTTTTT. Translated, it gives CAWSVQGIQKLFF.

The chain is built from TRBV28 and TRBJ2-3; 7 bases are shared with TRBD2. This CDR3 has 14 residues. The V segment lost 8 bases and the J segment 4 bases; nucleotides outside the gene matches: 9. CDR1 and CDR2 (germline): MDHEN, SYDVKM. This CDR3 is CASFAGDEADTQYF. In nucleotides, the CDR3 is TGTGCCAGCTTCGCGGGAGACGAGGCAGATACGCAGTATTTT.

V and J are TRBV2 and TRBJ2-1; 10 bases map to TRBD1. Germline V lookup: CDR1 SNHLY, CDR2 FYNNEI. The V gene end was trimmed by 6 bases and the J gene end by 5 bases; junction bases not matched to a gene: 7. The length of the CDR3 is 15 residues. DNA for the CDR3: TGTGCCAGCAGGGGAGGGACAGGGGTAAACAATGAGCAGTTCTTC. Encoded protein: CASRGGTGVNNEQFF.

The V gene is TRBV5-6, the J gene TRBJ2-2; TRBD2 matches at 15 bases. Germline CDR1 is SGHDT and CDR2 is YYEEEE. V dropped 5 bases and J dropped 8; count of bases not matched to a gene: 7. This CDR3 has 16 amino acids. The CDR3 region has the DNA TGTGCCAGCAGGCTGGGACTAGCGGGAGGTCTTGGGGAGCTGTTTTTT. Amino acids: CASRLGLAGGLGELFF.

The chain is built from TRBV7-8 and TRBJ2-3, with D perhaps matching TRBD1 or TRBD2 (5 bases each). The V gene's germline CDR1 is SGHVS and CDR2 FQNEAQ. V was pared by 6 bases and J by 1 base, with 26 bases between. The CDR3 sequence is 19 residues long. The CDR3 DNA sequence: TGTGCCAGCAGTTCCTTCGGGGCGCCAAAAACCCTTCGCACAGATACGCAGTATTTT. Protein sequence: CASSSFGAPKTLRTDTQYF. The full variable domain, its missing parts supplied by reference TRBV7-8 and TRBJ2-3, is GAGVSQSPRYKVAKRGQDVALRCDPISGHVSLFWYQQALGQGPEFLTYFQNEAQLDKSGLPSDRFFAERPEGSVSTLKIQRTQQEDSAVYLCASSSFGAPKTLRTDTQYFGPGTRLTVL.

The chain is built from TRBV24-1 and TRBJ2-7; 7 bases fit TRBD1. Germline V gene sequence: CDR1 KGHDR, CDR2 SFDVKD. Germline trimming cut 3 bases from V and 5 bases from J; bases unmatched to any gene: 3. CDR3 length: 13 amino acids. CDR3 DNA: TGTGCCACCAGTGATCCCGACAGGGACGAGCAGTACTTC. Amino acid sequence: CATSDPDRDEQYF.

V gene TRBV28 combines with J gene TRBJ2-3; 13 bases fit TRBD2. Germline CDR1 is MDHEN and CDR2 is SYDVKM. V shed 5 bases, J shed 6 bases, and the junction held 5 bases outside the gene matches. CDR3 length: 15 amino acids. Here the CDR3 DNA reads TGTGCCAGCAGTCCAGCGACTAGCGGGAGGGATACGCAGTATTTT. Protein product: CASSPATSGRDTQYF.

V and J are TRBV11-2 and TRBJ2-1; D unclear. CDR3 length equals 13 residues. V dropped 0 bases and J dropped 3 bases, with 3 bases sitting between them. Looked up from germline, CDR1 is SGHAT and CDR2 is FQNNGV. The CDR3 sequence: CASSLDGYNEQFF. The CDR3 DNA follows: TGTGCCAGCAGCTTAGACGGCTACAATGAGCAGTTCTTC. The full variable domain, rest sourced from reference TRBV11-2 and TRBJ2-1, is EAGVAQSPRYKIIEKRQSVAFWCNPISGHATLYWYQQILGQGPKLLIQFQNNGVVDDSQLPKDRFSAERLKGVDSTLKIQPAKLEDSAVYLCASSLDGYNEQFFGPGTRLTVL.

On this clone: Other DNA sequences within the sample encode an identical CDR3. The gene calls are TRBV7-9 and TRBJ1-3; 9 bases match TRBD1. The CDR3 loop spans 15 amino acids. CDR1 and CDR2 from the germline V gene are SEHNR and FQNEAQ (reference sequence). V shed 5 bases, J shed 1 base, and the junction held 3 bases outside the gene matches. Here the CDR3 reads CASSKQGASGNTIYF. CDR3 nucleotide sequence: TGTGCCAGCAGCAAACAGGGGGCATCTGGAAACACCATATATTTT. The full variable domain, in which reference TRBV7-9 and TRBJ1-3 provide the parts outside the CDR3, is DTGVSQNPRHKITKRGQNVTFRCDPISEHNRLYWYRQTLGQGPEFLTYFQNEAQLEKSRLLSDRFSAERPKGSFSTLEIQRTEQGDSAMYLCASSKQGASGNTIYFGEGSWLTVV.

This sequence joins TRBV19 and TRBJ1-3; the D gene is possibly TRBD1 (5 bases). Trimming cost V 4 bases and J 0 bases, with 10 bases left between them. The germline gives CDR1 LNHDA, CDR2 SQIVND (reference sequence). CDR3 size: 15 residues. CDR3: CASSTQDSSGNTIYF. The CDR3 nucleotides are TGTGCCAGTAGTACCCAAGACAGCTCTGGAAACACCATATATTTT.

The chain recombines TRBV19 with TRBJ2-3; D is ambiguous. The length of the CDR3 is 15 residues. Germline values: CDR1 LNHDA, CDR2 SQIVND (reference sequence). Deletions cut 3 bases from V and 0 bases from J, with 10 bases between. CDR3 residues: CASSMRPFSTDTQYF. CDR3 nucleotide sequence: TGTGCCAGTAGTATGCGGCCGTTTAGCACAGATACGCAGTATTTT.

In its sample, this clone was seen once. The chain recombines TRBV19 with TRBJ2-3; 10 nucleotides line up with TRBD1. V gave up 6 bases and J gave up 0 bases; unmatched junction bases: 12. This CDR3 has 18 residues. Germline loops: CDR1 LNHDA, CDR2 SQIVND (reference sequence). The CDR3 region is CASSKYTGTGDSTDTQYF. For the CDR3, the DNA is TGTGCCAGTAGCAAATACACCGGGACAGGGGATAGCACAGATACGCAGTATTTT.

This clone was seen just once. This sequence joins TRBV6-6 and TRBJ1-6, with 8 nucleotides matching TRBD1. Germline V lookup: CDR1 MNHNY, CDR2 SVGAGI (reference sequence). Losses at the gene ends were 2 bases for V and 10 bases for J; bases not matched to a gene: 7. The CDR3 runs to 15 residues. The CDR3 sequence: CASSYGQGNGSPLHF. DNA of the CDR3: TGTGCCAGCAGTTACGGACAGGGAAATGGGTCACCCCTCCACTTT.

J is TRBJ1-3 and V is TRBV5-5; weak D call: TRBD1 (5 bases). The length of the CDR3 is 17 residues. The germline V gene has CDR1 SGHKS and CDR2 YYEKEE (reference sequence). Between the trimmed V and J ends, which lost 1 base and 0 bases, there was a span of 14 bases. The CDR3 sequence is CASSLSWGQLSGNTIYF. CDR3 DNA: TGTGCCAGCAGCTTGTCCTGGGGCCAACTCTCTGGAAACACCATATATTTT.

This clone is a singleton in its sample. The chain combines TRBV18 with TRBJ1-1; 7 nucleotides agree with TRBD1. The CDR3 extends over 15 amino acids. Germline CDR1 and CDR2: KGHSH and LQKENI. J gave up 1 base and V 4 bases, and 6 bases lay outside the gene matches. The CDR3 sequence: CASSRPDRPNTEAFF. CDR3 nucleotides: TGTGCCAGCTCACGCCCGGACAGGCCGAACACTGAAGCTTTCTTT.

The V call is TRBV30, the J call TRBJ1-5, with 8 bases fitting TRBD1. The germline gives CDR1 GTSNPN, CDR2 SVGIG (reference sequence). Losses at the gene ends were 3 bases for V and 8 bases for J; bases not matched to a gene: 9. This CDR3 comprises 14 residues. The CDR3 bases are TGTGCCTGGAGCCCCGGACAGGGTAGGAAGCCCCAGCATTTT. As protein: CAWSPGQGRKPQHF.

The rearrangement joins TRBV9 to TRBJ2-7, with a possible D match to TRBD2 (7 bases). Trimming pared 0 bases from V and 3 bases from J, leaving 13 bases between. CDR3 size: 15 residues. Per the germline V gene, CDR1 is SGDLS and CDR2 is YYNGEE. In DNA, the CDR3 is TGTGCCAGCAGCGTAGTCCCAGGGGAGGGCTACGAGCAGTACTTC. It codes for CASSVVPGEGYEQYF.

About this clone itself: The junction departs from germline at one end; a sequencing error may be responsible. V gene TRBV7-9 combines with J gene TRBJ2-7; a possible D gene is TRBD1 (6 bases). In germline, CDR1 is SEHNR, CDR2 FQNEAQ (reference sequence). This CDR3 is 11 amino acids long. The CDR3: CASSRDRTLQF. The CDR3 DNA reads as TGTGCCAGCAGCCGAGACAGGACGTTGCAATTC. Together with reference TRBV7-9 and TRBJ2-7, the CDR3 gives the full variable domain: DTGVSQNPRHKITKRGQNVTFRCDPISEHNRLYWYRQTLGQGPEFLTYFQNEAQLEKSRLLSDRFSAERPKGSFSTLEIQRTEQGDSAMYLCASSRDRTLQFGPGTRLTVT.

V gene TRBV27 combines with J gene TRBJ2-3; 11 positions agree with TRBD2. This CDR3 has 16 amino acids. The germline CDR1 and CDR2 sequences are MNHEY and SMNVEV (reference sequence). The trim removed 6 bases at V and 7 bases at J, leaving 12 bases unmatched. Written as DNA, the CDR3 is TGTGCCAGCAGCCAGCTAGCGGGAGGCCCGCAGAATACGCAGTATTTT. This gives the protein CASSQLAGGPQNTQYF.

This sequence joins TRBV7-2 and TRBJ2-2, with no clear D. Between the trimmed V and J ends, which lost 3 bases and 2 bases, there was a span of 16 bases. Looked up from germline, CDR1 is SGHTA and CDR2 is FQGNSA. The CDR3 extends over 17 amino acids. The CDR3 reads CASSFIPASDNTGELFF. CDR3 DNA sequence: TGTGCCAGCAGCTTTATCCCTGCCAGCGACAACACCGGGGAGCTGTTTTTT.

The chain joins TRBV7-2 to TRBJ2-5; D remains unclear. Germline loops: CDR1 SGHTA, CDR2 FQGNSA. V lost 5 bases and J lost 7, with 8 bases in between. The CDR3 extends over 11 amino acids. The CDR3 is CASSAPGTQYF. CDR3 nucleotide sequence: TGTGCCAGCAGCGCACCGGGGACCCAGTACTTC.

The chain is built from TRBV19 and TRBJ2-3, with 14 bases lining up with TRBD2. The CDR3 is 17 amino acids. Looked up from germline, CDR1 is LNHDA and CDR2 is SQIVND (reference sequence). Trimming cost V 4 bases and J 4 bases; bases outside gene matches: 7. The DNA for the CDR3 is TGTGCCAGTAGTACGGGGGGACTAGCGGGAGATGCAGATACGCAGTATTTT. This translates into CASSTGGLAGDADTQYF.

The rearrangement uses TRBV15 and TRBJ1-5; D is unclear. Germline V gene data show CDR1 as LNHNV and CDR2 as YYDKDF (reference sequence). V was trimmed by 0 bases and J by 5 bases, leaving 2 bases between them. This CDR3 spans 12 amino acids. The CDR3 protein is CATSRDYQPQHF. DNA for the CDR3: TGTGCCACCAGCAGAGATTATCAGCCCCAGCATTTT.

V usage is TRBV29-1 and J usage is TRBJ2-7, with 10 positions matching TRBD2. Germline CDR1 SQVTM, CDR2 ANQGSEA. V gave up 6 bases and J gave up 4 bases; unmatched junction bases: 9. The CDR3 spans 14 residues. The chain's CDR3 is CSVALAGVRYEQYF. The CDR3, as DNA: TGCAGCGTAGCCCTAGCGGGAGTGAGGTACGAGCAGTACTTC.

The chain joins TRBV3-1 (or the pseudogene TRBV3-2) to TRBJ2-3; D is unresolved. Looked up from germline, CDR1 is LGHDT and CDR2 is YNNKEL (reference sequence). The CDR3 is 15 residues long. The V and J ends lost 4 bases and 0 bases respectively, with 11 bases between them. The CDR3 DNA is TGTGCCAGCAGCCGCTCGATTTCTAGCACAGATACGCAGTATTTT. Protein product: CASSRSISSTDTQYF.